This T cell receptor beta chain was documented in a study of CD8+ T cells in alopecia areata. Study-wide points: Especially in alopecia totalis/universalis, lesional scalp showed greater clonality than normal scalp did.

It was from PBMCs that CD4+ and CD8+ T cells were sorted. The table lists this clone with a few counts. The antigen remains unidentified. CDR1 is SNHLY, CDR2 FYNNEI, per germline. This CDR3 contains 11 residues. V was pared by 7 bases and J by 4 bases, with 7 bases between. Sequencing relied on a cDNA template that was reverse transcribed from extracted RNA. Assay used: immunoSEQ multiplex PCR; TCRdb lists only in-frame clones, some missing. The sample lists around 120,000 clones, roughly two fifths occurring once. Source material: CD4+ T cells sorted from blood. The chain employs TRBV2 and TRBJ2-5, with D possibly called TRBD1 or TRBD2 (6 bases each). The clonotype comes from a human donor with alopecia areata. CDR3 DNA sequence: TGTGCCAGCAAGGGGGGAGAGACCCAGTACTTC. This translates into CASKGGETQYF.